Below, 26 T cell receptor beta chains from the same sample are listed, as sequenced in a study of blood T cell repertoires in COVID-19. Profiled with immunoSEQ multiplex PCR; TCRdb holds only in-frame clones, not every one. The data show some 100,000 clones, with roughly 89% seen just once and 5.7% held by the top ten. The material sequenced was peripheral blood. Receptor source: a man between 65 and 79 years old with acute or convalescent COVID-19.

The chain carries TRBV7-2 and TRBJ1-2; D not certain. Germline-derived CDR1 and CDR2 are SGHTA and FQGNSA. The CDR3 loop spans 12 amino acids. V lost 3 bases, J lost 7 bases, and 9 bases lay in between. The CDR3 loop reads CASSLSTFGYTF. CDR3 coding DNA: TGTGCCAGCAGCTTGTCGACATTTGGCTACACCTTC. Full variable domain (remainder filled in from reference TRBV7-2 and TRBJ1-2): GAGVSQSPSNKVTEKGKDVELRCDPISGHTALYWYRQSLGQGLEFLIYFQGNSAPDKSGLPSDRFSAERTGGSVSTLTIQRTQQEDSAVYLCASSLSTFGYTFGSGTRLTVV.

The gene calls are TRBV2 and TRBJ2-5; D possibly corresponds to TRBD2 (6 bases). The ends were cut back, 6 bases at V and 3 bases at J, with 8 bases in the middle. Germline values: CDR1 SNHLY, CDR2 FYNNEI. The length of the CDR3 is 12 residues. CDR3 protein: CASSGTEETQYF. CDR3 nucleotides: TGTGCCAGCAGCGGGACTGAAGAGACCCAGTACTTC.

The chain employs TRBV5-1 and TRBJ2-3; TRBD1 is a possible D gene (6 bases). CDR1 is SGHRS, CDR2 YFSETQ, per germline. V dropped 4 bases and J dropped 0 bases, with 12 bases sitting between them. The CDR3 covers 15 residues. CDR3 coding DNA: TGCGCCAGCAGCCAGACAGGAGTTAGCACAGATACGCAGTATTTT. Translation gives CASSQTGVSTDTQYF.

This clone has a handful of counts. The chain links TRBV6-5 to TRBJ2-1; TRBD2 matches at 8 bases. The junction had 8 bases not matched to a gene; V was cut back by 4 bases and J by 3 bases. From germline, CDR1 is MNHEY and CDR2 SVGAGI. This CDR3 is built from 16 residues. This chain's CDR3 is CASSSPGTSIYNEQFF. In nucleotides, the CDR3 is TGTGCCAGCAGTTCCCCCGGGACTAGTATCTACAATGAGCAGTTCTTC.

This chain links TRBV7-8 with TRBJ2-5, with D maybe TRBD1 (5 bases). Trimming removed 5 bases from V and 3 bases from J, with 16 bases in between. The CDR3 runs 15 residues. Germline V gene lookup returns CDR1 SGHVS and CDR2 FQNEAQ. CDR3 sequence reads: CASSLGMRREETQYF. DNA for the CDR3: TGTGCCAGCAGCCTCGGAATGCGCAGGGAAGAGACCCAGTACTTC. The variable domain in full, completed from reference TRBV7-8 and TRBJ2-5, reads GAGVSQSPRYKVAKRGQDVALRCDPISGHVSLFWYQQALGQGPEFLTYFQNEAQLDKSGLPSDRFFAERPEGSVSTLKIQRTQQEDSAVYLCASSLGMRREETQYFGPGTRLLVL.

CDR3 coding DNA: TGCGCCAGCGGGGAAGGGGCTGAAGCTTTCTTT. Its translation: CASGEGAEAFF. This sequence joins TRBV10-2 and TRBJ1-1, with a tentative D call TRBD1 (5 bases). This CDR3 comprises 11 residues. Trimming cost V 8 bases and J 6 bases, with 10 bases left between them. CDR1 WSHSY and CDR2 SAAADI come from the germline V gene.

This clone was seen just once. The J gene is TRBJ1-1, the V gene TRBV7-9, with D uncertain. Per germline, CDR1 SEHNR and CDR2 FQNEAQ (reference sequence). The germline V and J ends were trimmed by 3 bases and 2 bases, with 19 bases remaining between them. The CDR3 has 17 amino acids. This CDR3 reads CASSLFSGRIPNTEAFF. The CDR3 DNA sequence: TGTGCCAGCAGCTTGTTCTCAGGTCGGATCCCAAACACTGAAGCTTTCTTT.

V is TRBV19 and J is TRBJ2-3; TRBD2 aligns across 7 bases. CDR1 and CDR2 (germline): LNHDA, SQIVND (reference sequence). J was trimmed by 0 bases and V by 3 bases; bases with no gene match: 6. This CDR3 is 16 amino acids long. The CDR3 DNA is TGTGCCAGTAGTATGCGGGAGAGGTGGAGCACAGATACGCAGTATTTT. This gives the protein CASSMRERWSTDTQYF. The complete variable domain, with remaining parts taken from reference TRBV19 and TRBJ2-3, reads DGGITQSPKYLFRKEGQNVTLSCEQNLNHDAMYWYRQDPGQGLRLIYYSQIVNDFQKGDIAEGYSVSREKKESFPLTVTSAQKNPTAFYLCASSMRERWSTDTQYFGPGTRLTVL.

This chain links TRBV7-9 with TRBJ1-6, with D possibly being TRBD1 (5 bases). CDR1 is SEHNR, CDR2 FQNEAQ, per germline (reference sequence). The CDR3 loop spans 15 amino acids. With 3 bases removed from V and 0 bases from J, the gap between germline ends came to 6 bases. The CDR3 DNA reads as TGTGCCAGCAGCTTGGGGGGCTCCTATAATTCACCCCTCCACTTT. It translates to CASSLGGSYNSPLHF.

This chain links TRBV5-1 with TRBJ1-2; 7 nucleotides agree with TRBD1. The CDR3 spans 15 residues. The V segment lost 4 bases and the J segment 4 bases; nucleotides outside the gene matches: 10. The germline gives CDR1 SGHRS, CDR2 YFSETQ. The DNA for the CDR3 is TGCGCCAGCAGCACCGTTCCGGGACAGAGCTATGGCTACACCTTC. It codes for CASSTVPGQSYGYTF.

The CDR3 protein is CASSLWGSVDQPQHF. The DNA of the CDR3 is TGTGCCAGCAGCTTATGGGGCAGCGTGGATCAGCCCCAGCATTTT. The J gene is TRBJ1-5, the V gene TRBV11-2, with D perhaps matching TRBD1 (5 bases). Germline-derived CDR1 and CDR2 are SGHAT and FQNNGV. V gave up 2 bases and J gave up 5 bases, with 13 bases separating them. The length of the CDR3 is 15 residues.

This clone has a single count. The chain combines TRBV6-5 with TRBJ1-1, with TRBD1 as a possible D gene (6 bases). V shed 7 bases and J shed 4 bases, with 19 bases lying between them. The CDR3 covers 15 residues. Germline loops: CDR1 MNHEY, CDR2 SVGAGI. CDR3 residues: CASNPGVARTTEAFF. The CDR3 region has the DNA TGTGCCAGCAACCCAGGGGTGGCCAGAACCACTGAAGCTTTCTTT.

This chain's CDR3 is CASSLGLAGAGELFF. CDR3 DNA sequence: TGCGCCAGCAGCCTGGGACTAGCGGGAGCCGGGGAGCTGTTTTTT. V gene TRBV5-1 combines with J gene TRBJ2-2; 14 nucleotides agree with TRBD2. V lost 4 bases and J lost 6; bases outside the gene matches: 2. The CDR3 spans 15 residues. Germline V gives CDR1 SGHRS, CDR2 YFSETQ.

The chain combines TRBV18 with TRBJ2-1, with TRBD2 identical over 10 bases. Trimming removed 6 bases from V and 2 bases from J; junction bases left unmatched: 4. Germline V gives CDR1 KGHSH, CDR2 LQKENI. The CDR3 has 15 amino acids. This chain's CDR3 is CASSPSGGPYNEQFF. CDR3 nucleotides: TGTGCCAGCTCTCCTAGCGGGGGCCCCTACAATGAGCAGTTCTTC.

In this sample, this clone turned up once. This chain links TRBV7-8 with TRBJ2-1, with TRBD2 as a possible D gene (5 bases). The V end was cut by 0 bases, the J end by 8 bases, with 8 bases between. The CDR3 is 13 amino acids. Germline CDR1 is SGHVS and CDR2 is FQNEAQ. CDR3 region: CASSLASVDEQFF. DNA of the CDR3: TGTGCCAGCAGCTTAGCTAGCGTCGATGAGCAGTTCTTC.

The chain couples TRBV18 to TRBJ2-2; 13 bases fit TRBD2. The germline CDR1 and CDR2 sequences are KGHSH and LQKENI. After removal of 4 bases from V and 7 bases from J, the junction contained 18 bases not matched to a gene. The CDR3 runs to 20 residues. CDR3 amino acids: CASSRGGTAGLAGANGELFF. DNA for the CDR3: TGTGCCAGCTCACGAGGTGGGACAGCCGGACTAGCGGGAGCCAACGGGGAGCTGTTTTTT. Combining the CDR3 with reference TRBV18 and TRBJ2-2 gives the whole variable domain NAGVMQNPRHLVRRRGQEARLRCSPMKGHSHVYWYRQLPEEGLKFMVYLQKENIIDESGMPKERFSAEFPKEGPSILRIQQVVRGDSAAYFCASSRGGTAGLAGANGELFFGEGSRLTVL.

This clone has just a few counts. V is TRBV19 and J is TRBJ2-5; weak D call: TRBD1 (6 bases). With 10 bases removed from V and 5 bases from J, the gap between germline ends came to 14 bases. The germline V gene has CDR1 LNHDA and CDR2 SQIVND (reference sequence). This CDR3 is built from 12 residues. CDR3: CATRQVGETQYF. DNA of the CDR3: TGTGCCACTAGACAGGTGGGGGAGACCCAGTACTTC.

V usage is TRBV7-6 and J usage is TRBJ1-1; TRBD1 aligns across 9 bases. The V gene's germline CDR1 is SGHVS and CDR2 FNYEAQ. The J segment lost 6 bases and the V segment lost 6 bases, leaving 11 bases of the junction unmatched. The CDR3 runs to 15 residues. The CDR3 loop is CASRDGTGMGAEAFF. The CDR3 DNA sequence: TGTGCCAGCAGAGATGGGACAGGGATGGGCGCTGAAGCTTTCTTT.

The V gene is TRBV27, the J gene TRBJ2-7; 9 bases are shared with TRBD1. CDR3 length equals 14 residues. Germline V gene data show CDR1 as MNHEY and CDR2 as SMNVEV (reference sequence). The V gene end was trimmed by 5 bases and the J gene end by 3 bases; junction bases not matched to a gene: 5. The CDR3 sequence is CASSPTGGGYEQYF. The CDR3 DNA sequence: TGTGCCAGCAGTCCTACAGGGGGCGGCTACGAGCAGTACTTC.

This sequence joins TRBV4-2 and TRBJ1-2; the match to TRBD1 covers 7 bases. The V gene end was trimmed by 1 base and the J gene end by 5 bases; junction bases not matched to a gene: 16. Germline V lookup: CDR1 LGHNA, CDR2 YNFKEQ. The CDR3 length is 18 residues. CDR3 amino acids: CASSQGTGTSPGAYGYTF. DNA for the CDR3: TGTGCCAGCAGCCAAGGGACAGGAACGTCACCGGGGGCATATGGCTACACCTTC.

The rearrangement uses TRBV5-4 and TRBJ2-2, with D maybe TRBD2 (5 bases). Germline CDR1 and CDR2: SGHNT and YYREEE (reference sequence). The CDR3 runs to 14 residues. Trimming took 3 bases from V and 8 from J, leaving 14 bases between them. This CDR3 is CASSWAGLPGELFF. The CDR3 coding sequence is TGTGCCAGCAGCTGGGCTGGACTCCCAGGGGAGCTGTTTTTT.

The chain recombines TRBV4-2 with TRBJ2-4, with 7 bases aligning to TRBD2. Germline V gene lookup returns CDR1 LGHNA and CDR2 YNFKEQ. With 0 bases clipped from V and 4 bases from J, the junction kept 6 bases outside the gene matches. The CDR3 runs 16 residues. This chain's CDR3 is CASSQDHSGRKNIQYF. DNA for the CDR3: TGTGCCAGCAGCCAAGATCATAGCGGGCGAAAAAACATTCAGTACTTC.

The chain employs TRBV6-2 or TRBV6-3 and TRBJ2-7; possibly TRBD1 for D (5 bases). This CDR3 spans 16 amino acids. V shed 4 bases and J shed 2 bases, with 18 bases lying between them. Germline V gives CDR1 MNHEY, CDR2 SVGEGT. The CDR3: CASSLTAIVGAYEQYF. In DNA, the CDR3 is TGTGCCAGCAGTTTAACCGCGATAGTAGGGGCCTACGAGCAGTACTTC.

This clone has just one count. The rearrangement joins TRBV3-1 (or the pseudogene TRBV3-2) to TRBJ2-6, with D unclear. Trimming shortened V by 0 bases and J by 2 bases, and 23 bases separated the two germline ends. The CDR3 contains 21 residues. Germline-derived CDR1 and CDR2 are LGHDT and YNNKEL (reference sequence). CDR3 residues: CASSQDIQVTDERPGANVLTF. The CDR3 region has the DNA TGTGCCAGCAGCCAAGATATTCAGGTCACCGACGAACGTCCTGGGGCCAACGTCCTGACTTTC.

The V and J genes are TRBV10-2 and TRBJ1-1, with TRBD1 matching over 9 bases. The CDR3 loop spans 15 amino acids. The germline CDR1 and CDR2 sequences are WSHSY and SAAADI. V was clipped by 4 bases and J by 1 base; unmatched bases: 4. The CDR3 DNA is TGCGCCAGCAGTGGACCGGACAGGGGGAACACTGAAGCTTTCTTT. This gives the protein CASSGPDRGNTEAFF.

The chain uses TRBV18 and TRBJ1-6; 7 nucleotides agree with TRBD1. V lost 5 bases, J lost 5 bases, and 9 bases stayed unmatched. The CDR3 consists of 16 residues. CDR1 KGHSH and CDR2 LQKENI come from the germline V gene. The DNA of the CDR3 is TGTGCCAGCTCAAAGAACCGGGACAGCCATAATTCACCCCTCCACTTT. The encoded protein is CASSKNRDSHNSPLHF. Drawing the rest from reference TRBV18 and TRBJ1-6, the complete variable domain is NAGVMQNPRHLVRRRGQEARLRCSPMKGHSHVYWYRQLPEEGLKFMVYLQKENIIDESGMPKERFSAEFPKEGPSILRIQQVVRGDSAAYFCASSKNRDSHNSPLHFGNGTRLTVT.